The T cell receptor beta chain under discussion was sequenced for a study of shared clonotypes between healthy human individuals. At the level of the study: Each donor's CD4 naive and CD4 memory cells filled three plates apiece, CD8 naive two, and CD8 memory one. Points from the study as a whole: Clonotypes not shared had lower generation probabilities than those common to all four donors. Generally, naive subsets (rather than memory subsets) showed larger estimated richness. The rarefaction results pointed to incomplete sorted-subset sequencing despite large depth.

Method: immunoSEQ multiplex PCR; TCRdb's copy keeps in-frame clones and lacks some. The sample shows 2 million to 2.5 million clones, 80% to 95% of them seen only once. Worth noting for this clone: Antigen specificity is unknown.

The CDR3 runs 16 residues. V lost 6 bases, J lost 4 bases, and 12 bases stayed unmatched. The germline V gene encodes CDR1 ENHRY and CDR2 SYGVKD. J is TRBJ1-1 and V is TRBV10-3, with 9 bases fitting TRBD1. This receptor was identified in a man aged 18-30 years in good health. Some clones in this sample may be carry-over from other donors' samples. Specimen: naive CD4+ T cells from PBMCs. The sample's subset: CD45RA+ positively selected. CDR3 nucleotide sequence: TGTGCCATCAGCGAAGGACAGGGGCGCGTATCCACTGAAGCTTTCTTT. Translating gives CAISEGQGRVSTEAFF.